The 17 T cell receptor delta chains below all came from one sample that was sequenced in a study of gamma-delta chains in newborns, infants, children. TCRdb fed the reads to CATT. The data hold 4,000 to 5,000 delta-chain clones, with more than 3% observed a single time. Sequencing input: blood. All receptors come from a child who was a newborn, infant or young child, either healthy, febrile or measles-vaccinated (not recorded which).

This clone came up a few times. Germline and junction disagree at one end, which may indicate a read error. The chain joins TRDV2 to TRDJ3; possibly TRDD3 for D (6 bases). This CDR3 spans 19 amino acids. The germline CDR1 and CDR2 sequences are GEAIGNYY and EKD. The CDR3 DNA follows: TGTGCCTGTGACACCGTACCGGGGGACGCCTCCTGGGGCACCCGACAGATGTTTTTC. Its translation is CACDTVPGDASWGTRQMFF.

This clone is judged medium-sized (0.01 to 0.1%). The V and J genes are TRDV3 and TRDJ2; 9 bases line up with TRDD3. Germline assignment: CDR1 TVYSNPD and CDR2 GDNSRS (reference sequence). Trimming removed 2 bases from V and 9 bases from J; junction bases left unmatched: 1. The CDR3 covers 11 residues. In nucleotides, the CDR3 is TGTGCCTTTGGGGGATACCCACAACTCTTCTTT. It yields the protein CAFGGYPQLFF. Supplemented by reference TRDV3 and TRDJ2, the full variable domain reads CDKVTQSSPDQTVASGSEVVLLCTYDTVYSNPDLFWYRIRPDYSFQFVFYGDNSRSEGADFTQGRFSVKHILTQKAFHLVISPVRTEDSATYYCAFGGYPQLFFGKGTQLIVEP.

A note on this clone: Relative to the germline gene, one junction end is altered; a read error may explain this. CDR3 amino acids: CACDPILGASTWDARQMFF. DNA of the CDR3: TGTGCCTGTGACCCTATACTGGGTGCCTCGACCTGGGACGCCCGACAGATGTTTTTC. This chain connects TRDV2 to TRDJ3, with a possible D match to TRDD3 (6 bases). CDR1 and CDR2 from the germline V gene are GEAIGNYY and EKD. The CDR3 has 19 amino acids.

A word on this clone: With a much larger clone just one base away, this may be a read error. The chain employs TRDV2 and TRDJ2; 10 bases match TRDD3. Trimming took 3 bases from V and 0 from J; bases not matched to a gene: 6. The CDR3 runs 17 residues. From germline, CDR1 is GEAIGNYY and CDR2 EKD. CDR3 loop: CACDAVLGDALTAQLFF. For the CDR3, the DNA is TGTGCCTGTGACGCCGTACTGGGGGATGCTTTGACAGCACAACTCTTCTTT.

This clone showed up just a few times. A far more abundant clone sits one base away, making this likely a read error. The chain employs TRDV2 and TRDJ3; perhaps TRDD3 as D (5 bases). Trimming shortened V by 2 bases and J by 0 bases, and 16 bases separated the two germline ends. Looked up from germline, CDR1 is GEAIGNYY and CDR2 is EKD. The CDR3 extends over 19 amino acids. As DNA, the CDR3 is TGTGCCTGTGACATCGGGGAAAGCATTGCCTCCTGGGACACCCGACAGATGTTTTTC. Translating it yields CACDIGESIASWDTRQMFF.

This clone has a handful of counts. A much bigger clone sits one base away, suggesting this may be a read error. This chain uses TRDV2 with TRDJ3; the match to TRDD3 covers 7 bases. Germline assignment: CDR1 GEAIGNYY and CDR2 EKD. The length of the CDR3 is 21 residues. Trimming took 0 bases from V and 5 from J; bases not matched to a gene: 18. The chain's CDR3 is CACDTVPGGLRLTRDTRQMFF. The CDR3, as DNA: TGTGCCTGTGACACCGTGCCTGGGGGTCTACGTCTTACCCGGGACACCCGACAGATGTTTTTC.

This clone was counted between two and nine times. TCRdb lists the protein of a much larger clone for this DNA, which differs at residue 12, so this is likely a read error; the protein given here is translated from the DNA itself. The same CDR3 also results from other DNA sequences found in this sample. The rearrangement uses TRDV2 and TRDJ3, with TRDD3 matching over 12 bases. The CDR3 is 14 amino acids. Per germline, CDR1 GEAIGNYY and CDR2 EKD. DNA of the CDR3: TGTGCCTGTGACATACTGGGGGATACCCGACAGGTGTTTTTC. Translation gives CACDILGDTRQVFF.

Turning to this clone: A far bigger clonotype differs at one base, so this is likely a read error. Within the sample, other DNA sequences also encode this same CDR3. CDR3 amino acids: CACDVLGTSSWDTRQMFF. CDR3 DNA sequence: TGTGCCTGTGACGTACTGGGGACAAGCTCATGGGACACCCGACAGATGTTTTTC. V usage is TRDV2 and J usage is TRDJ3; 7 bases match TRDD3. Germline assignment: CDR1 GEAIGNYY and CDR2 EKD. Germline trimming cut 3 bases from V and 4 bases from J; bases unmatched to any gene: 11. CDR3 length: 18 amino acids.

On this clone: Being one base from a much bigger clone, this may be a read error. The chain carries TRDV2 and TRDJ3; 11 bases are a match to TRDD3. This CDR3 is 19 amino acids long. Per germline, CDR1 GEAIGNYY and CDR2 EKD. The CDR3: CACDTVGDTRSWDTRQKFF. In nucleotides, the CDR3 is TGTGCCTGTGACACCGTGGGGGATACGCGCTCCTGGGACACCCGACAGAAGTTTTTC.

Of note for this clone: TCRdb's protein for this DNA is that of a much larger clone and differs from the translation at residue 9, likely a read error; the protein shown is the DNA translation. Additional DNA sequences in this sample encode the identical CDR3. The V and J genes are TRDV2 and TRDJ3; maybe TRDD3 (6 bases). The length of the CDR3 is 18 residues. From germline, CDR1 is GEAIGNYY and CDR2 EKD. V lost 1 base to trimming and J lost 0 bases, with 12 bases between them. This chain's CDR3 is CACDTGWGGSWDTRQMFF. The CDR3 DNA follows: TGTGCCTGTGACACGGGGTGGGGGGGCTCCTGGGACACCCGACAGATGTTTTTC.

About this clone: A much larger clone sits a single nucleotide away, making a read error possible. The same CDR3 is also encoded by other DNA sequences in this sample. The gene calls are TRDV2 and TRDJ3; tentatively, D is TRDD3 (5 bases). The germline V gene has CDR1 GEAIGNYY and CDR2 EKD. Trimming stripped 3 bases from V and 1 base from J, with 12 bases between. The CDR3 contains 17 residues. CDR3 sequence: CACDVTGGSWDTRQMFF. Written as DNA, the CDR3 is TGTGCCTGTGACGTTACTGGAGGATCCTGGGACACCCGACAGATGTTTTTC.

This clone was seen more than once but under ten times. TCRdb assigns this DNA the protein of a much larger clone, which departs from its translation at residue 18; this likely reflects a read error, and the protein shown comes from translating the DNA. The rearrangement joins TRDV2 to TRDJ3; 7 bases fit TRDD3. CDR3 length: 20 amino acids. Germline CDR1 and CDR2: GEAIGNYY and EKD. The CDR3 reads CACDTAWGVSSSWDTRQVFF. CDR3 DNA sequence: TGTGCCTGTGACACCGCCTGGGGGGTTTCGAGCTCCTGGGACACCCGACAGGTGTTTTTC.

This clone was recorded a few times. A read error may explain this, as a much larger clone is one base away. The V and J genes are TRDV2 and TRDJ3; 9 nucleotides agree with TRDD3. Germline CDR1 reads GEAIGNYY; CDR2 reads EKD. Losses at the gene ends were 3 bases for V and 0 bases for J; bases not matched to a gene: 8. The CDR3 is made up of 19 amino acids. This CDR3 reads CACDALGDRGSWDTRQMFF. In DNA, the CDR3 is TGTGCCTGTGACGCACTGGGGGACCGAGGCTCCTGGGACACCCGACAGATGTTTTTC.

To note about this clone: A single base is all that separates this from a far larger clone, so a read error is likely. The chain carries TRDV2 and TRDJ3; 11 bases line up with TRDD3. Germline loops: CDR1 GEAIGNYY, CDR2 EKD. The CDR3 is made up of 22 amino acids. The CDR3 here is CACDTGGSGGYPLSWDTRQVFF. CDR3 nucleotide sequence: TGTGCCTGTGACACCGGAGGGTCTGGGGGATACCCTCTCTCCTGGGACACCCGACAGGTGTTTTTC.

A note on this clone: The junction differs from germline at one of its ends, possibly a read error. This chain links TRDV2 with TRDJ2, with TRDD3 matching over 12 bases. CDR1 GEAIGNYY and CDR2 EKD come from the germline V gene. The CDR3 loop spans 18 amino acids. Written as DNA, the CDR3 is TGTGCCTGTGACTCACTGGGGGATACCGAAGCCTTGACAACACAACTCTTCTTT. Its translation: CACDSLGDTEALTTQLFF.

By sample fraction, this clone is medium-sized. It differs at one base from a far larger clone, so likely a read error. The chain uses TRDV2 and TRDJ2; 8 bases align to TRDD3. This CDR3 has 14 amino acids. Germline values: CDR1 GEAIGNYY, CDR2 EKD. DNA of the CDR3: TGTGCCCGTGACACCTGGGGGATGACAGCACAACTCTTCTTT. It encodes CARDTWGMTAQLFF.

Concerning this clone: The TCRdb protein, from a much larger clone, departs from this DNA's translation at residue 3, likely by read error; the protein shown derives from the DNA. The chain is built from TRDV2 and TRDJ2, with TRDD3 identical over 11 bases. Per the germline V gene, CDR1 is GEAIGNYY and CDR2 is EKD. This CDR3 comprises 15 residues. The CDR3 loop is CAYDTLGDTTAQLFF. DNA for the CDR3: TGTGCCTATGACACCCTGGGGGATACGACAGCACAACTCTTCTTT.